This TCR beta chain is from a study of cytomegalovirus exposure and HLA in healthy donors. Findings and limits, study-wide: Data from an earlier analysis indicated that most TCR beta V segments were productive either about 87% or about 30% of the time.

This clone was recorded a few times. Its antigen is undetermined. Other nucleotide sequences in the sample specify the same CDR3. V was pared by 5 bases and J by 4 bases, with 9 bases between. In germline, CDR1 is MDHEN, CDR2 SYDVKM. The CDR3 consists of 13 residues. Primers included in the PCR were 60 Vbeta and 13 Jbeta primers. Clones were sequenced by immunoSEQ multiplex PCR, and TCRdb holds only the in-frame ones, with some missing. The sample records 99,000 or so clones, about 80% being singletons. Sequencing input: PBMCs. The sequence derives from a woman in her late teens or twenties in good health and CMV-seropositive. The rearrangement joins TRBV28 to TRBJ2-1; D possibly corresponds to TRBD1 (5 bases). The CDR3 DNA reads as TGTGCCAGCAGTAGTGACAGATACAATGAGCAGTTCTTC. This sequence encodes CASSSDRYNEQFF. Complete variable domain (other parts from reference TRBV28 and TRBJ2-1): DVKVTQSSRYLVKRTGEKVFLECVQDMDHENMFWYRQDPGLGLRLIYFSYDVKMKEKGDIPEGYSVSREKKERFSLILESASTNQTSMYLCASSSDRYNEQFFGPGTRLTVL.